A single sample is the source of the 6 T cell receptor beta chains below, sequenced in a study of blood T cell repertoires in COVID-19. Here immunoSEQ multiplex PCR was the method, and the copy in TCRdb shows in-frame clones only, minus some. The data hold under 200,000 clones, with approximately 87% observed a single time. Sequenced sample: peripheral blood. These receptors came from a woman in her sixties or seventies with COVID-19, enrolled during active disease.

This clone came up once. The chain combines TRBV6-5 with TRBJ2-7, with TRBD2 matching over 10 bases. Germline V gives CDR1 MNHEY, CDR2 SVGAGI. The CDR3 has 15 amino acids. V lost 2 bases, J lost 1 base, and 2 bases stayed unmatched. CDR3 loop: CASSYVSGRSYEQYF. As DNA, the CDR3 is TGTGCCAGCAGTTACGTTAGCGGGAGGTCCTACGAGCAGTACTTC.

The rearrangement links TRBV7-2 to TRBJ1-1; no definite D call. The germline V and J ends were trimmed by 4 bases and 4 bases, with 13 bases remaining between them. The CDR3 length is 14 residues. Germline V lookup: CDR1 SGHTA, CDR2 FQGNSA. Here the CDR3 reads CASSSRLGRTEAFF. The CDR3 DNA reads TGTGCCAGCAGCTCCCGGTTGGGCCGCACTGAAGCTTTCTTT.

This clone was found once. The chain's CDR3 is CASSLKPDTQYF. In DNA, the CDR3 is TGCGCCAGCAGCCTTAAGCCAGATACGCAGTATTTT. The chain links TRBV4-1 to TRBJ2-3; D is uncertain. Germline loops: CDR1 MGHRA, CDR2 YSYEKL. With 4 bases removed from V and 4 bases from J, the gap between germline ends came to 6 bases. The length of the CDR3 is 12 residues.

This chain joins TRBV2 and TRBJ1-1, with D perhaps matching TRBD1 (6 bases). The CDR3 spans 12 residues. CDR1 is SNHLY and CDR2 is FYNNEI in the germline V gene. V was shortened by 4 bases and J by 10 bases, with 13 bases between the two germline ends. The CDR3 loop reads CASSGQAEGAFF. The CDR3 DNA reads TGTGCCAGCAGTGGACAGGCCGAGGGAGCTTTCTTT. Full variable domain (remainder filled in from reference TRBV2 and TRBJ1-1): EPEVTQTPSHQVTQMGQEVILRCVPISNHLYFYWYRQILGQKVEFLVSFYNNEISEKSEIFDDQFSVERPDGSNFTLKIRSTKLEDSAMYFCASSGQAEGAFFGQGTRLTVV.

This rearrangement joins TRBV3-1 (or the pseudogene TRBV3-2) to TRBJ2-4; 12 bases line up with TRBD1. The V and J ends lost 4 bases and 3 bases, in that order; junction bases with no gene match: 4. CDR3 length: 16 amino acids. Germline V CDR1 and CDR2: LGHDT, YNNKEL (reference sequence). The CDR3 bases are TGTGCCAGCAGCCGGGACAGGGGGCTGGTCAAAAACATTCAGTACTTC. Its protein is CASSRDRGLVKNIQYF.

The J gene is TRBJ1-2, the V gene TRBV19; maybe TRBD1 (5 bases). From germline, CDR1 is LNHDA and CDR2 SQIVND (reference sequence). V lost 5 bases and J lost 4, with 17 bases in between. The CDR3 has 15 residues. This CDR3 is CASSSFGHRLYGYTF. In nucleotides, the CDR3 is TGTGCCAGTAGTTCCTTTGGACATCGACTCTATGGCTACACCTTC.